Given below is one T cell receptor beta chain in context. This sample is drawn from a study of blood T cell repertoires in COVID-19. Study-wide context: T cells, B-cell-depleted T cells, or PBMCs supplied cDNA or gDNA.

CDR1 is LGHDT and CDR2 is YNNKEL in the germline V gene (reference sequence). The CDR3 covers 17 residues. The V segment lost 0 bases and the J segment 8 bases; nucleotides outside the gene matches: 10. Per the authors' pipeline: Quantification of nucleated cells was approximated via reference gene primer amplification. TCRdb keeps only in-frame clones here, not all; method: immunoSEQ multiplex PCR. That table furnishes V, J and clone size, whereas the DNA furnished D and trimming. Of 120,000 or so clones in the sample, around 86% were seen once. The TCR sequence derives from a man older than 75 with active or convalescent COVID-19. J is TRBJ1-6 and V is TRBV3-1 (or the pseudogene TRBV3-2); 7 nucleotides agree with TRBD1. Sequenced input: peripheral blood. The CDR3 is CASSQENPRGPDSPLHF. The CDR3 nucleotides are TGTGCCAGCAGCCAAGAGAACCCGAGGGGGCCGGATTCACCCCTCCACTTT.